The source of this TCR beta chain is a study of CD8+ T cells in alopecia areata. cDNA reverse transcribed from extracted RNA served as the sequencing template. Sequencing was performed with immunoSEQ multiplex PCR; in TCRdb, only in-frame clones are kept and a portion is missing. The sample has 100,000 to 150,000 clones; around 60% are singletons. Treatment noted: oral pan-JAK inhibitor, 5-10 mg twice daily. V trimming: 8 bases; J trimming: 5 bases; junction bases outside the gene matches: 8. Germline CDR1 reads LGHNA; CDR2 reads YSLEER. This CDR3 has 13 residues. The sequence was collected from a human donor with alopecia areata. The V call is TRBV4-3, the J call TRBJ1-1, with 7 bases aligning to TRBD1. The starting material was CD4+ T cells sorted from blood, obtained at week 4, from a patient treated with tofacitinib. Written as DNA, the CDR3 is TGCGCCAGCGGGATGACAGGGTTAACTGAAGCTTTCTTT. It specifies CASGMTGLTEAFF.